These 3 T cell receptor beta chains were sequenced from one sample in a study of T-cell reconstitution after alpha-beta-depleted transplantation in children. A library of TCRbeta sequences, prepared with unique molecular identifiers, was generated. TCRdb re-derived calls from the PCR reads in MiXCR, one entry per CDR3 protein. The repertoire includes 450,000 to 500,000 distinct CDR3 sequences, around 12% of them detected once, and about 5% sits in the top ten. Sequenced material: PBMCs from the stem cell graft donor, taken from the stem cell graft. The receptors were gathered from a human donor who donated a stem cell graft to a child with combined immunodeficiency.

V and J are TRBV20-1 and TRBJ2-1; D gene uncertain. V was pared by 0 bases and J by 10 bases, with 16 bases between. This CDR3 spans 14 amino acids. Germline values: CDR1 DFQATT, CDR2 SNEGSKA (reference sequence). The CDR3 DNA follows: TGCAGTGCTAGAGATGTCCGTGGGGTCCGAGAGCAGTTCTTC. Translated, it gives CSARDVRGVREQFF.

This clonotype was counted only a few times. V gene TRBV15 combines with J gene TRBJ1-4, with 9 bases that match TRBD1. There are 16 residues in the CDR3. J gave up 3 bases and V 5 bases, and 7 bases lay outside the gene matches. Germline V gene sequence: CDR1 LNHNV, CDR2 YYDKDF (reference sequence). CDR3 DNA sequence: TGTGCCACCAGCCCGGGACAGGGTATTTCTAATGAAAAACTGTTTTTT. Amino acid sequence: CATSPGQGISNEKLFF.

This clonotype has at least ten counts. V and J are TRBV12-3 or TRBV12-4 and TRBJ2-1, with 9 nucleotides matching TRBD2. V lost 7 bases, J lost 4 bases, and 5 bases stayed unmatched. The CDR3 contains 14 residues. The CDR3 sequence: CASIIAGAYNEQFF. In DNA form, the CDR3 reads TGTGCCAGCATCATAGCGGGGGCGTACAATGAGCAGTTCTTC.